This record covers a single TCR beta chain. Other DNA sequences in the sample encode the same CDR3. The data originate from a study of shared clonotypes between healthy human individuals. All of the donors resided in Nashville, Tennessee, and each was a Caucasian adult. V lost 4 bases to trimming and J lost 1 base, with 7 bases between them. Per the germline V gene, CDR1 is SGHTS and CDR2 is YDEGEE. CDR3 length equals 13 residues. The input for sorted-subset replicate PCRs was around 0.2 ug DNA, tens of thousands of T cell genomes. Original methodology: Filtering differed since immunoSEQ provided only junctions, with no quality scores. The table came from immunoSEQ multiplex PCR; TCRdb's copy has only in-frame clones and leaves some out. The D gene and trimming were derived from the DNA, and the V and J assignments and clone size from that table. Of fewer than 850,000 clones in the sample, around 72% were seen once.

The source of this sequence is a woman in her twenties or thirties in good health. V is TRBV5-8 and J is TRBJ2-3; D remains ambiguous. What was sequenced was memory CD4+ T cells sorted from blood. The subset was: CD45RA-negative fraction. The CDR3 DNA reads TGTGCCAGCAGCCTCGGTGGCACAGATACGCAGTATTTT. It is translated as CASSLGGTDTQYF.